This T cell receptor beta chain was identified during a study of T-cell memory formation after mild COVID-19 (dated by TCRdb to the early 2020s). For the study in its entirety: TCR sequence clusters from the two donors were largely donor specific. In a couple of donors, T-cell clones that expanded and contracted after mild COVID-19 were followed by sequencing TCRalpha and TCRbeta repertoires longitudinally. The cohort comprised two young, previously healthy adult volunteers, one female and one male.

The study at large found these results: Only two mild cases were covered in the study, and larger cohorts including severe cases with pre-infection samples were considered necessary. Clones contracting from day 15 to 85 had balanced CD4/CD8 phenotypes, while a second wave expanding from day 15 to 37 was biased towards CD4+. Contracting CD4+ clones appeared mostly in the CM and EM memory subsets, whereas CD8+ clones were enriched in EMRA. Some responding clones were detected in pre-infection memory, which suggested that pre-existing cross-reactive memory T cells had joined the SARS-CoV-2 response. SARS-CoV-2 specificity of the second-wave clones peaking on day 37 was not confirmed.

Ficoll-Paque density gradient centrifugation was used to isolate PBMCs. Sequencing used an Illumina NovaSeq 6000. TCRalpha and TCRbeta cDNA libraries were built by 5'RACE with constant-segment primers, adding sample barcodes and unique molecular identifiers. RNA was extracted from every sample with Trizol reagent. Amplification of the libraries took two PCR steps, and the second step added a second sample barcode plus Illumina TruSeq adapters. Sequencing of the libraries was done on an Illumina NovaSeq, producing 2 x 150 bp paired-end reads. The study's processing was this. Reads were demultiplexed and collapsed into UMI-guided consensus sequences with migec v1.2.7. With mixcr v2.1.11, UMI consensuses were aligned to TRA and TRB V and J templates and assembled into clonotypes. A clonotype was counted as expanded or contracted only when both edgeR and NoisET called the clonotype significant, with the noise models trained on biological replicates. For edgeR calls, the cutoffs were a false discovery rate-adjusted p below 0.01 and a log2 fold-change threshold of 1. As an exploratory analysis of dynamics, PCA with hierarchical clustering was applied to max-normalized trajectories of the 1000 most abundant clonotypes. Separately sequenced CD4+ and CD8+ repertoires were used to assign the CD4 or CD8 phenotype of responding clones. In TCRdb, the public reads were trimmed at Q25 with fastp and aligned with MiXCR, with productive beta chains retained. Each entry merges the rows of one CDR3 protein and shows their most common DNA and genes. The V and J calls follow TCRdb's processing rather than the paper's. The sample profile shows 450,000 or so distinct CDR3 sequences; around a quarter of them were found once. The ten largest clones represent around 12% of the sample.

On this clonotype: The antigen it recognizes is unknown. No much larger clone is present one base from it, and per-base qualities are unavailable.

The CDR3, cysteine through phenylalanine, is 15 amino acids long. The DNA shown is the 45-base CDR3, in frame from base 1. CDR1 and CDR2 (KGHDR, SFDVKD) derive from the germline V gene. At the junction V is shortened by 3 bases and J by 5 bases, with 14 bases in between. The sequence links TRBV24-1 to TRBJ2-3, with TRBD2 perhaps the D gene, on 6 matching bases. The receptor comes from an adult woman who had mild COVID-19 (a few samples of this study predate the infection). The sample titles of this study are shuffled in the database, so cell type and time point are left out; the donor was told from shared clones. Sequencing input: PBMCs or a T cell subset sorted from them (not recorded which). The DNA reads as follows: TGTGCCACCAGTGATCCTGAAAGCGGGTTAGATACGCAGTATTTT. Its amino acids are CATSDPESGLDTQYF.